Shown below are 13 T cell receptor beta chains from a single sample sequenced in a study of neurological immune-mediated disorders. TCRdb reprocessed the 5' RACE reads via MiXCR and lists one record per CDR3 protein. The sample has fewer than 50,000 distinct CDR3 sequences; more than 9.5% are singletons. Time point here: technical triplicate 1. The sequenced material came from PBMCs. These receptors all stem from a man between 60 and 75 years old with HTLV-1-associated myelopathy (HAM/TSP).

This clonotype came up many times. The DNA for the CDR3 is TGCGCCAGCAGCCGGGGGGGAAGTAACACTGAAGCTTTCTTT. It encodes CASSRGGSNTEAFF. The chain links TRBV5-1 to TRBJ1-1, with D perhaps matching TRBD1 (5 bases). Trimming stripped 4 bases from V and 2 bases from J, with 12 bases between. Germline V lookup: CDR1 SGHRS, CDR2 YFSETQ. This CDR3 has 14 amino acids.

This clonotype came up many times. The CDR3 DNA is TGCGCCAGCAGACCCGGGACAGAGATAAATTCACCCCTCCACTTT. As protein: CASRPGTEINSPLHF. The genes are TRBV5-1 and TRBJ1-6, with TRBD1 matching over 7 bases. The V and J ends lost 5 bases and 7 bases, in that order; junction bases with no gene match: 9. Germline lookup yields CDR1 SGHRS and CDR2 YFSETQ. The length of the CDR3 is 15 residues.

By frequency in the sample, this clonotype is medium-sized. This chain connects TRBV9 to TRBJ2-3; D uncertain. This CDR3 is 14 amino acids long. V was shortened by 4 bases and J by 4 bases, with 13 bases between the two germline ends. The germline V gene encodes CDR1 SGDLS and CDR2 YYNGEE. The CDR3 protein is CASSRPAAPDTQYF. DNA of the CDR3: TGTGCCAGCAGCCGCCCGGCAGCCCCAGATACGCAGTATTTT. Full variable domain (missing parts from reference TRBV9 and TRBJ2-3): DSGVTQTPKHLITATGQRVTLRCSPRSGDLSVYWYQQSLDQGLQFLIQYYNGEERAKGNILERFSAQQFPDLHSELNLSSLELGDSALYFCASSRPAAPDTQYFGPGTRLTVL.

This clonotype was detected many times. This chain uses TRBV5-1 with TRBJ2-7, with 9 bases matching TRBD1. The J segment lost 9 bases and the V segment lost 3 bases, leaving 10 bases of the junction unmatched. The CDR3 is 14 amino acids. The germline CDR1 and CDR2 sequences are SGHRS and YFSETQ. CDR3 loop: CASSWGTETGGQYF. The CDR3 bases are TGCGCCAGCAGCTGGGGGACGGAGACAGGGGGGCAGTACTTC.

This clonotype has ten or more counts. The V and J genes are TRBV12-3 or TRBV12-4 and TRBJ1-1, with TRBD1 matching over 7 bases. The CDR3 has 16 amino acids. Trimming cost V 6 bases and J 4 bases; bases outside gene matches: 14. The CDR3 region is CASRSGTVKLGTEAFF. DNA of the CDR3: TGTGCCAGCAGGTCCGGGACAGTCAAGTTGGGCACTGAAGCTTTCTTT.

In its sample, this clonotype was seen many times. The chain recombines TRBV7-8 with TRBJ1-1, with D unclear. The germline V gene has CDR1 SGHVS and CDR2 FQNEAQ. Trimming shortened V by 4 bases and J by 7 bases, and 13 bases separated the two germline ends. The CDR3 runs 13 residues. CDR3 DNA: TGTGCCAGCAGCTCCGGAACCACTCGTGAAGCTTTCTTT. Protein: CASSSGTTREAFF.

This clonotype was seen ten or more times. J is TRBJ1-5 and V is TRBV20-1, with D uncertain. CDR1 DFQATT and CDR2 SNEGSKA come from the germline V gene (reference sequence). The ends were cut back, 3 bases at V and 3 bases at J, with 18 bases in the middle. This CDR3 spans 16 amino acids. DNA for the CDR3: TGCAGTGCTAGTAGTAAGGACGAGGCCATCAATCAGCCCCAGCATTTT. This translates into CSASSKDEAINQPQHF.

This clonotype has a count of ten or more. This chain joins TRBV20-1 and TRBJ2-1; D gene ambiguous. The V end lost 1 base, the J end lost 9 bases, and 7 bases lay between the germline ends. This CDR3 region has 11 residues. The V gene's germline CDR1 is DFQATT and CDR2 SNEGSKA (reference sequence). The CDR3 loop is CSARGEGEQFF. The CDR3 DNA follows: TGCAGTGCTAGAGGGGAAGGTGAGCAGTTCTTC.

At least ten counts were recorded for this clonotype. The chain joins TRBV11-2 to TRBJ1-6, with D perhaps matching TRBD1 (5 bases). The germline gives CDR1 SGHAT, CDR2 FQNNGV. CDR3 length: 13 residues. Trimming cost V 5 bases and J 9 bases, with 11 bases left between them. The CDR3 sequence: CASSLGGGSPLHF. The CDR3 bases are TGTGCCAGCAGCCTGGGGGGGGGTTCACCCCTCCACTTT.

This clonotype showed up just once. This rearrangement joins TRBV6-6 to TRBJ1-5, with D unclear. This CDR3 contains 12 residues. Trimming stripped 5 bases from V and 6 bases from J, with 8 bases between. The germline V gene has CDR1 MNHNY and CDR2 SVGAGI (reference sequence). The CDR3 loop is CASSEPFQPQHF. CDR3 DNA: TGTGCCAGCAGTGAGCCGTTTCAGCCCCAGCATTTT.

This clonotype was seen repeatedly, ten times or more. The chain uses TRBV5-1 and TRBJ2-4, with D possibly being TRBD1 (6 bases). The V end lost 1 base, the J end lost 0 bases, and 11 bases lay between the germline ends. The CDR3 is 16 amino acids. Germline V lookup: CDR1 SGHRS, CDR2 YFSETQ. This chain's CDR3 is CASSLFGGEAKNIQYF. The CDR3 DNA is TGCGCCAGCAGCTTGTTTGGGGGCGAAGCCAAAAACATTCAGTACTTC. Together with reference TRBV5-1 and TRBJ2-4, the CDR3 gives the full variable domain: KAGVTQTPRYLIKTRGQQVTLSCSPISGHRSVSWYQQTPGQGLQFLFEYFSETQRNKGNFPGRFSGRQFSNSRSEMNVSTLELGDSALYLCASSLFGGEAKNIQYFGAGTRLSVL.

In its sample, this clonotype was seen many times. The chain links TRBV29-1 to TRBJ2-5; maybe TRBD1 (6 bases). The CDR3 spans 14 residues. Germline assignment: CDR1 SQVTM and CDR2 ANQGSEA. V lost 8 bases to trimming and J lost 2 bases, with 18 bases between them. CDR3 nucleotide sequence: TGCAGCCTTCAAACGAAGGACAGACAAGAGACCCAGTACTTC. Translating it yields CSLQTKDRQETQYF.

At least ten counts were recorded for this clonotype. The chain employs TRBV6-5 and TRBJ2-3; 8 bases map to TRBD1. V dropped 2 bases and J dropped 2; count of bases not matched to a gene: 6. The germline V gene encodes CDR1 MNHEY and CDR2 SVGAGI. This CDR3 is 16 amino acids long. CDR3 bases: TGTGCCAGCAGTTACGAGGGGACAGGCGACACAGATACGCAGTATTTT. Its protein product is CASSYEGTGDTDTQYF.